This T cell receptor beta chain was retrieved from a study of molecular identifiers for immune sequencing clone quantification. The germline V gene has CDR1 MGHRA and CDR2 YSYEKL. Trimming removed 5 bases from V and 0 bases from J; junction bases left unmatched: 6. CDR3 length equals 15 residues. In its sample, this clonotype was seen many times. TCRdb recomputed calls from the PCR reads with MiXCR, one row per CDR3 protein. The sample consists of 85,000 to 100,000 distinct CDR3 sequences, 21% of them appearing once. The chain uses TRBV4-1 and TRBJ1-1; 7 bases align to TRBD1. The specimen sequenced was naive CD8+ T cells from blood, with Jurkat cell RNA spiked in. Indicated subset: FACS-sorted CD8+CD4-CCR7+CD45RA+ naive T cells. The clonotype originates from a human donor in good health. Some libraries in this study had Jurkat cell RNA spiked in. CDR3: CASSSQTGLNTEAFF. The DNA for the CDR3 is TGCGCCAGCAGCTCCCAGACAGGGTTGAACACTGAAGCTTTCTTT.